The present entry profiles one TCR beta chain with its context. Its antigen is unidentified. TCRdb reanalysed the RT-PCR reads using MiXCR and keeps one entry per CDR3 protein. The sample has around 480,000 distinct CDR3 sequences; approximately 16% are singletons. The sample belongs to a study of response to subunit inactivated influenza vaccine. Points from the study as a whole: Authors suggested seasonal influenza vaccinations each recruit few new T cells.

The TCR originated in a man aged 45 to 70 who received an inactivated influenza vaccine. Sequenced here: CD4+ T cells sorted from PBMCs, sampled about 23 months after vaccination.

Here the CDR3 DNA reads TGCAGTGCTACCCGGACGGTATACAATGAGCAGTTCTTC. Protein product: CSATRTVYNEQFF. The J gene is TRBJ2-1, the V gene TRBV20-1; D gene ambiguous. Germline V lookup: CDR1 DFQATT, CDR2 SNEGSKA (reference sequence). The V gene lost 4 bases and the J gene lost 4 bases, with 11 bases spanning the gap. CDR3 length: 13 amino acids.